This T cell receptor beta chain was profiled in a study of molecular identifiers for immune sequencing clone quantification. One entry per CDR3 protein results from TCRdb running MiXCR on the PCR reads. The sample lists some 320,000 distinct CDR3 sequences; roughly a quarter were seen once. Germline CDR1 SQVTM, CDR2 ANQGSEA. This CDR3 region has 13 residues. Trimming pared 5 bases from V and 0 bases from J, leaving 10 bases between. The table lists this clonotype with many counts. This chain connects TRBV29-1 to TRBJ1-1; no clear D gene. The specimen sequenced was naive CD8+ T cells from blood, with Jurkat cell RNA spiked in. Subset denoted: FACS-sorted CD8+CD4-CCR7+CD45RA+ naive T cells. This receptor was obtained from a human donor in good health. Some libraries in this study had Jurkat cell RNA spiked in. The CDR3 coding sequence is TGCAGCGTTAACCCTGGGGTGAACACTGAAGCTTTCTTT. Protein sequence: CSVNPGVNTEAFF.